The T cell receptor beta chain under discussion was sequenced for a study of T cells in Graves' hyperthyroidism and ophthalmopathy. V was clipped by 4 bases and J by 4 bases, with 16 bases between them. The CDR3 has 15 residues. Germline CDR1 is SEHNR and CDR2 is FQNEAQ (reference sequence). Note on this clonotype: Its matching antigen is unknown.

Findings and limits, study-wide: Also found in blood were most expanded thyroid clonotypes above 0.001.

There were TCR beta CDR3 regions amplified from RNA transcripts. When the TCR CDR3 underwent first-round RT-PCR, the HTBI primer set was used. TCRdb used MiXCR to reprocess the multiplex PCR reads, holding one entry per CDR3 protein. The sample yields under 650,000 distinct CDR3 sequences, about 17% seen once. The sequence derives from a woman aged 25 to 39 with Graves' hyperthyroidism. The chain is built from TRBV7-9 and TRBJ1-2; tentatively, D is TRBD1 (6 bases). The sequenced material came from blood. The CDR3 region has the DNA TGTGCCAGCAGCTCTGCGGACCGGGACACCTATGGCTACACCTTC. Its translation is CASSSADRDTYGYTF. The entire variable domain, with the rest obtained from reference TRBV7-9 and TRBJ1-2, is as follows: DTGVSQNPRHKITKRGQNVTFRCDPISEHNRLYWYRQTLGQGPEFLTYFQNEAQLEKSRLLSDRFSAERPKGSFSTLEIQRTEQGDSAMYLCASSSADRDTYGYTFGSGTRLTVV.